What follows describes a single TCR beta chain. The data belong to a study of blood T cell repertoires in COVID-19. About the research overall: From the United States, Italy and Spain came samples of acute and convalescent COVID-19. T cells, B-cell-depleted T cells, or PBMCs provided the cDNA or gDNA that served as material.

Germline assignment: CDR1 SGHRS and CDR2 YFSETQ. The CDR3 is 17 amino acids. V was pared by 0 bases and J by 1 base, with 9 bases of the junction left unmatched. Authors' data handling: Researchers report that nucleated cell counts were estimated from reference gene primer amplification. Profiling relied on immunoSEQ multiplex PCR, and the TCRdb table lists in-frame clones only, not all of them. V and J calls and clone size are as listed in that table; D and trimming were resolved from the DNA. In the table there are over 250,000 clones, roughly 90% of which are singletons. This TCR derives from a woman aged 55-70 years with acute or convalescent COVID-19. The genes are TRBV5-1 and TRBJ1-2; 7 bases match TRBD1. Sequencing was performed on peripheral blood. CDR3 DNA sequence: TGCGCCAGCAGCTTGGGGAGGGACAGCATATTTAACTATGGCTACACCTTC. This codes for CASSLGRDSIFNYGYTF.